This TCR beta chain was retrieved from a study of beta chain features in type 1 diabetes. Study-wide points: In cDNA sequencing, cells with high TCR expression could be over-represented. Moderate yet significant TCRB CDR3 shortening was seen in Type 1 diabetes patients in all four CD4+ subsets.

Expressed TCRB transcripts were sequenced after all isolated RNA was converted to cDNA. Profiling relied on immunoSEQ multiplex PCR, and the TCRdb table lists in-frame clones only, not all of them. The table records 200,000 to 300,000 clones, roughly 20% of them present only once. The CDR3 consists of 12 residues. V lost 4 bases and J lost 6, with 13 bases in between. CDR1 is SQVTM, CDR2 ANQGSEA, per germline. This clone has a handful of counts. Antigen unknown. CD45RO/CCR7/CD25/CD127/CD95/CD27 sorting isolated CD4+ naive, central memory, regulatory and stem cell-like memory cells. The chain employs TRBV29-1 and TRBJ2-7; D is possibly TRBD1 (5 bases). The origin of this receptor is a woman aged 35 to 49 with type 1 diabetes. Sequences were obtained from naive CD4+ T cells from blood. The CDR3 is CSVGIGGAEQYF. In nucleotides, the CDR3 is TGCAGCGTTGGGATAGGTGGGGCCGAGCAGTACTTC.